The source of this TCR beta chain is a study of blood T cells in healthy people across ages. Germline values: CDR1 SGHTA, CDR2 FQGNSA. V shed 5 bases, J shed 9 bases, and the junction held 15 bases outside the gene matches. The length of the CDR3 is 16 residues. It was with a sample-barcoded 5' primer and a J-beta primer mix that a second PCR of roughly 6 to 12 cycles was run. TCRdb re-called the 5' RACE reads through MiXCR, storing one row per CDR3 protein. Of about 1.8 million distinct CDR3 sequences listed, about 49% are singletons. This clonotype was found a few times. The specimen sequenced was blood. V gene TRBV7-2 combines with J gene TRBJ2-1, with 8 bases lining up with TRBD2. The receptor's source is a woman in her 40s in good health. CDR3 DNA sequence: TGTGCCAGCAGCACCAGCTCGGGACTAGGCGACGGTGAGCAGTTCTTC. The encoded protein is CASSTSSGLGDGEQFF.